This T cell receptor (beta chain) was observed in a study of long-term antiretroviral therapy in people with HIV. General study results and limits: HIV repertoire CDR3 lengths ranged less widely than those of controls.

CDR1 and CDR2 from the germline V gene are PRHDT and FYEKMQ (reference sequence). V was clipped by 1 base and J by 7 bases; unmatched bases: 8. This CDR3 is built from 16 residues. This clone is large by share. Its antigen is unidentified. Runs used v3.0 of the immunoSEQ assay and were done at survey level. TCRdb's table, derived via immunoSEQ multiplex PCR, lists solely in-frame clones and lacks some. The table includes more than 5,500 clones, under 85% detected once. This sample comprised unsorted PBMCs, obtained 1.1 years after starting antiretroviral therapy. This clonotype originated in a middle-aged man with HIV. V and J are TRBV13 and TRBJ2-1, with 9 bases identical to TRBD2. DNA for the CDR3: TGTGCCAGCAGCTTAGAGGGCGGGGGGGCCAGAAATGAGCAGTTCTTC. It codes for CASSLEGGGARNEQFF.